These 20 T cell receptor beta chains share one sample of origin, sequenced in a study of blood T cell repertoires in COVID-19 (dated by TCRdb to 2018 to 2020). The method was the immunoSEQ multiplex PCR assay. TCRdb retrieved this table from immuneACCESS and kept in-frame rearrangements only. Not all clones are present; in checked studies, unresolved V genes account for under half, and no reason is known for the remainder. The sample data list 120,000 or so clones, and over 75% of these were observed just once. The ten largest clones capture about 8% of the sample. The sequencing input was peripheral blood. Receptors originate from a man in his fifties or sixties with acute or convalescent COVID-19.

The chain employs TRBV11-3 and TRBJ2-7, with D possibly TRBD2 on 6 matching bases. Germline V lookup: CDR1 SGHNT, CDR2 YENEEA. V lost 1 base and J lost 3, with 16 bases in between. The CDR3 contains 16 residues. CDR3 DNA: TGTGCCAGCAGCTTAGGTGGGGGGTTTAGAAACTACGAGCAGTACTTC. Its protein product is CASSLGGGFRNYEQYF.

This clone appeared a single time. The chain employs TRBV5-1 and TRBJ2-5; D remains unclear. This CDR3 is built from 15 residues. CDR1 SGHRS and CDR2 YFSETQ come from the germline V gene. The ends were cut back, 0 bases at V and 2 bases at J, with 11 bases in the middle. The CDR3 DNA is TGCGCCAGCAGCTTGGCCTCGGCAGGACAAGAGACCCAGTACTTC. Amino acids: CASSLASAGQETQYF.

The rearrangement links TRBV5-5 to TRBJ1-2; D not certain. CDR1 SGHKS and CDR2 YYEKEE come from the germline V gene (reference sequence). Trimming took 1 base from V and 1 from J, leaving 8 bases between them. The CDR3 sequence is 14 residues long. The CDR3 nucleotides are TGTGCCAGCAGCTTGCTTCAGAATAACTATGGCTACACCTTC. Translation gives CASSLLQNNYGYTF.

The gene calls are TRBV6-5 and TRBJ2-3, with a tentative D call TRBD1 (5 bases). CDR1 and CDR2 (germline): MNHEY, SVGAGI. Trimming took off 6 bases at V and 4 bases at J, with 8 bases between the two ends. This CDR3 has 12 amino acids. The CDR3 sequence: CASSRQPDTQYF. The CDR3 DNA reads as TGTGCCAGCAGCAGACAGCCAGATACGCAGTATTTT.

This clone turned up a few times. The chain employs TRBV4-1 and TRBJ1-5, with D maybe TRBD1 (6 bases). This CDR3 is 15 amino acids long. Trimming removed 0 bases from V and 7 bases from J, with 13 bases in between. The germline V gene encodes CDR1 MGHRA and CDR2 YSYEKL. The CDR3 reads CASSQDARGGQPQHF. CDR3 in DNA: TGCGCCAGCAGCCAAGATGCCAGGGGAGGGCAGCCCCAGCATTTT.

This clone has a handful of counts. The genes are TRBV4-3 and TRBJ1-4, with 9 bases that match TRBD1. CDR3 length: 17 amino acids. CDR1 and CDR2 (germline): LGHNA, YSLEER. Trimming cost V 0 bases and J 9 bases; bases outside gene matches: 11. CDR3 sequence reads: CASSQDSTGQGPQKLFF. The DNA for the CDR3 is TGCGCCAGCAGCCAAGACTCAACGGGACAGGGCCCCCAAAAACTGTTTTTT.

The CDR3 nucleotides are TGTGCCAGCAGCCCCATGACTAGCGGGATAGGCTACAATGAGCAGTTCTTC. Amino acid sequence: CASSPMTSGIGYNEQFF. The J gene is TRBJ2-1, the V gene TRBV7-9; 11 bases fit TRBD2. The CDR3 consists of 17 residues. Germline CDR1 is SEHNR and CDR2 is FQNEAQ (reference sequence). Losses at the gene ends were 5 bases for V and 3 bases for J; bases not matched to a gene: 9.

The V gene is TRBV7-9, the J gene TRBJ2-2; D unresolved. The V gene's germline CDR1 is SEHNR and CDR2 FQNEAQ (reference sequence). V lost 3 bases to trimming and J lost 2 bases, with 7 bases between them. This CDR3 has 14 amino acids. CDR3 amino acids: CASSLTGNTGELFF. As DNA, the CDR3 is TGTGCCAGCAGCTTGACTGGAAACACCGGGGAGCTGTTTTTT.

The chain recombines TRBV12-3 or TRBV12-4 with TRBJ2-5; D remains ambiguous. Between the trimmed V and J ends, which lost 7 bases and 1 base, there was a span of 10 bases. The CDR3 extends over 13 amino acids. This chain's CDR3 is CASKMNGQETQYF. CDR3 sequence (DNA): TGTGCCAGCAAAATGAACGGCCAAGAGACCCAGTACTTC.

This clone showed up just once. The rearrangement uses TRBV19 and TRBJ1-5, with D unclear. Trimming took off 3 bases at V and 0 bases at J, with 9 bases between the two ends. Germline lookup yields CDR1 LNHDA and CDR2 SQIVND (reference sequence). This CDR3 region has 15 residues. This chain's CDR3 is CASSMHGGSNQPQHF. In DNA, the CDR3 is TGTGCCAGTAGTATGCATGGCGGTAGCAATCAGCCCCAGCATTTT.

This clone showed up just once. The V and J genes are TRBV7-2 and TRBJ1-2, with 11 bases identical to TRBD1. The CDR3 is 17 residues long. Unmatched junction bases numbered 11, after V lost 2 bases and J lost 6 bases. The germline CDR1 and CDR2 sequences are SGHTA and FQGNSA. CDR3 region: CASSLWGTGGSINGYTF. For the CDR3, the DNA is TGTGCCAGCAGCTTATGGGGGACAGGGGGTAGCATAAATGGCTACACCTTC.

This chain connects TRBV7-8 to TRBJ1-3; D is perhaps TRBD1 (5 bases). Germline values: CDR1 SGHVS, CDR2 FQNEAQ. V lost 2 bases and J 0 bases, leaving 14 bases between the germline ends. The CDR3 is 17 amino acids. CDR3 amino acids: CASSLRQGRNSGNTIYF. The CDR3 DNA sequence: TGTGCCAGCAGCTTACGGCAGGGCCGAAACTCTGGAAACACCATATATTTT. The full variable domain, with the rest looked up from reference TRBV7-8 and TRBJ1-3, is GAGVSQSPRYKVAKRGQDVALRCDPISGHVSLFWYQQALGQGPEFLTYFQNEAQLDKSGLPSDRFFAERPEGSVSTLKIQRTQQEDSAVYLCASSLRQGRNSGNTIYFGEGSWLTVV.

The chain joins TRBV19 to TRBJ2-1; the match to TRBD2 covers 9 bases. The J segment lost 7 bases and the V segment lost 5 bases, leaving 21 bases of the junction unmatched. The CDR3 runs to 19 residues. Germline CDR1 reads LNHDA; CDR2 reads SQIVND (reference sequence). The chain's CDR3 is CASSLYRLVAGVEANEQFF. In DNA form, the CDR3 reads TGTGCCAGTAGTCTTTACCGTTTGGTAGCGGGAGTTGAGGCGAATGAGCAGTTCTTC.

This chain joins TRBV6-5 and TRBJ2-1; 7 bases fit TRBD1. The CDR3 totals 14 residues. Germline lookup yields CDR1 MNHEY and CDR2 SVGAGI. The J segment lost 4 bases and the V segment lost 7 bases, leaving 7 bases of the junction unmatched. CDR3 bases: TGTGCCAGCAAGTTAAACAGGGGATACAATGAGCAGTTCTTC. It is translated as CASKLNRGYNEQFF.

The V call is TRBV19, the J call TRBJ1-1; D ambiguous. Germline V CDR1 and CDR2: LNHDA, SQIVND (reference sequence). The V and J ends lost 0 bases and 2 bases respectively, with 7 bases between them. The CDR3 has 14 amino acids. CDR3 region: CASSIEWRNTEAFF. In DNA, the CDR3 is TGTGCCAGTAGTATAGAGTGGAGAAACACTGAAGCTTTCTTT.

This chain joins TRBV12-5 and TRBJ1-1, with 10 bases matching TRBD1. The germline V gene encodes CDR1 LGHNT and CDR2 FRNRAP. The junction had 5 bases not matched to a gene; V was cut back by 6 bases and J by 1 base. The CDR3 is 15 residues long. CDR3 residues: CASGRRDRGNTEAFF. Here the CDR3 DNA reads TGTGCTAGTGGCCGACGGGACAGGGGGAACACTGAAGCTTTCTTT.

The chain is built from TRBV2 and TRBJ1-6, with a weak D call TRBD1 (6 bases). CDR3 length: 15 amino acids. Trimming stripped 3 bases from V and 9 bases from J, with 15 bases between. In germline, CDR1 is SNHLY, CDR2 FYNNEI. Written as DNA, the CDR3 is TGTGCCAGCAGTGACGACAGGTCGTTCGGTTCACCCCTCCACTTT. This encodes CASSDDRSFGSPLHF.

The chain recombines TRBV7-9 with TRBJ2-7; 11 bases fit TRBD2. V dropped 5 bases and J dropped 7; count of bases not matched to a gene: 4. The CDR3 sequence is 13 residues long. Germline V gives CDR1 SEHNR, CDR2 FQNEAQ (reference sequence). The CDR3 region is CASSKGLADEQYF. The CDR3 DNA reads TGTGCCAGCAGCAAGGGACTAGCGGATGAGCAGTACTTC.

The chain joins TRBV4-1 to TRBJ2-7, with D possibly matching TRBD1 (6 bases). The CDR3 consists of 13 residues. V shed 1 base and J shed 4 bases, with 8 bases lying between them. The germline gives CDR1 MGHRA, CDR2 YSYEKL. CDR3 nucleotide sequence: TGCGCCAGCAGCCAAGTGGGGGCGTACGAGCAGTACTTC. This translates into CASSQVGAYEQYF.

CDR3 sequence (DNA): TGTGCCAGCAGTCCTATGCACGCCCTGAAGTCTGGAAACACCATATATTTT. Its protein product is CASSPMHALKSGNTIYF. J is TRBJ1-3 and V is TRBV28; D gene uncertain. The CDR3 is made up of 17 amino acids. Looked up from germline, CDR1 is MDHEN and CDR2 is SYDVKM. V was clipped by 5 bases and J by 1 base, with 18 bases between them.